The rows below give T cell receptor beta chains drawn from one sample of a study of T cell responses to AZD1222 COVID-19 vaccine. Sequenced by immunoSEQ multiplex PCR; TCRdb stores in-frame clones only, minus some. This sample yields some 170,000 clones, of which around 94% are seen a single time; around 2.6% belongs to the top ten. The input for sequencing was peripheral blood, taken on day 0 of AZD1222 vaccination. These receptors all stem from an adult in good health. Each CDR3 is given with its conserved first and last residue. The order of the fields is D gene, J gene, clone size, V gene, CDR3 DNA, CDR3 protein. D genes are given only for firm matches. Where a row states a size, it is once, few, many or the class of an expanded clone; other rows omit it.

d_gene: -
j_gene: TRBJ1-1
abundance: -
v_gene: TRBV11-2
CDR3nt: TGTGCCAGCAGCTTACAGTTGAGCACTGAAGCTTTCTTT
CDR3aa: CASSLQLSTEAFF

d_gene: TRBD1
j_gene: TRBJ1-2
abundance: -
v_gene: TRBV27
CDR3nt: TGTGCCAGCAGTTTTTCGGACAGGGGTAACTATGGCTACACCTTC
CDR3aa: CASSFSDRGNYGYTF

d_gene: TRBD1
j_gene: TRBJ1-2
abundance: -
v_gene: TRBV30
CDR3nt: TGTGCCTGGGATACAGGGACAGGTTCTAACTATGGCTACACCTTC
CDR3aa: CAWDTGTGSNYGYTF

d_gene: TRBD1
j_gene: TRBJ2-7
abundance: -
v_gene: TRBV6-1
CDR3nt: TGTGCCAGCAGTGAAGGCTACGGACAGGTAGCCTACGAGCAGTACTTC
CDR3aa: CASSEGYGQVAYEQYF

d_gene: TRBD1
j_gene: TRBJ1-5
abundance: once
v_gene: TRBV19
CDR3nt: TGTGCCAGTCTGGACAGGGGGCTTGGTCAGCCCCAGCATTTT
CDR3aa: CASLDRGLGQPQHF

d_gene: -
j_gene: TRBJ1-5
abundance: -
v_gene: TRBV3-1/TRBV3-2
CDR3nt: TGTGCCAGCAGCCAAGATCGAGGCGTTTCCTCGGCCCAGCATTTT
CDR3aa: CASSQDRGVSSAQHF

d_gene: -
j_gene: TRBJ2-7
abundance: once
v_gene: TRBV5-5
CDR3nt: TGTGCCAGCAGCTTGGCCGAACCGGACGAGCAGTACTTC
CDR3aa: CASSLAEPDEQYF

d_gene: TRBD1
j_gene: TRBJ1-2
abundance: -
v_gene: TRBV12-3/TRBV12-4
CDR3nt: TGTGCCAGCACCGTGGAGGGGGCGCATGGCTACACCTTC
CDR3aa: CASTVEGAHGYTF

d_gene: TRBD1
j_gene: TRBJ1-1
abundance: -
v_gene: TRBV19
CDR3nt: TGTGCCAGTAGTGGGACAGGGAGGCAGAACACTGAAGCTTTCTTT
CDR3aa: CASSGTGRQNTEAFF

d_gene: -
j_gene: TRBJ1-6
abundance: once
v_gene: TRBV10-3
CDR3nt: TGTGCCATCAGTGATGCGGACCTGAATTCACCCCTCCACTTT
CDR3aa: CAISDADLNSPLHF

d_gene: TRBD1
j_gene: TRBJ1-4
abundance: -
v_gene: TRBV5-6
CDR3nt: TGTGCCAGCAGCGGAGGGACAGGGCTTAATGAAAAACTGTTTTTT
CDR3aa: CASSGGTGLNEKLFF